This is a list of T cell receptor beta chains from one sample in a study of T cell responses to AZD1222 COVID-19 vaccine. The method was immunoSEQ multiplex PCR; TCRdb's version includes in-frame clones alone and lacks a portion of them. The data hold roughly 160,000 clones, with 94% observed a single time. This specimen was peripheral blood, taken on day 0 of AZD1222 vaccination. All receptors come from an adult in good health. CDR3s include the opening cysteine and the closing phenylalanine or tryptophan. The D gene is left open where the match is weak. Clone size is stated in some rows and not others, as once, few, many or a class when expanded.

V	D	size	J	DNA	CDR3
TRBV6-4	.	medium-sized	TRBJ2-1	TGTGCCAGCAGTGTTCAGGGGCAGGAGAATGAGCAGTTCTTC	CASSVQGQENEQFF
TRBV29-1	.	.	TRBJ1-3	TGCAGCGTCTCCTTTGCGGGTGGAAACACCATATATTTT	CSVSFAGGNTIYF
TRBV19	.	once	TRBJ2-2	TGTGCCAGTAGGGGGGGAGGCCGGTCCTTCAGAATTACCGGGGAGCTGTTTTTT	CASRGGGRSFRITGELFF
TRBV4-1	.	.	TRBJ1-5	TGCGCCAGCAGCCAAGCCGGGACCACAATGTTGGCACAGCATTTT	CASSQAGTTMLAQHF
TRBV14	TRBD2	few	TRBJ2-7	TGTGCCAGCAGCCAGACAGCGGGAGCGGACGAGCAGTACTTC	CASSQTAGADEQYF
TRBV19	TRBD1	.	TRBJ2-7	TGTGCCAGTAGTATTGGCACAGGGGCAGCCTACGAGCAGTACTTC	CASSIGTGAAYEQYF
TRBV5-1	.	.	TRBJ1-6	TGCGCCAGCAGCTTGTTAGGGGGATTTAATTCACCCCTCCACTTT	CASSLLGGFNSPLHF
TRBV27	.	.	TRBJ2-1	TGTGCCAGCAGGAGGGGGACTGTCCCTAATGAGCAGTTCTTC	CASRRGTVPNEQFF
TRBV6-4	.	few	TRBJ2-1	TGTGCCAGCAGCGAGGGGGCCGAGGGGAGGGAGCAGTTCTTC	CASSEGAEGREQFF
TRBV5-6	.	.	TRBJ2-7	TGTGCCAGCAGCTCAACCCGACAGGCGACCTTCTACGAGCAGTACTTC	CASSSTRQATFYEQYF
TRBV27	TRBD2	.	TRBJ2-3	TGTGCCAGCAGTTCTAGCGGGAGATCAGATACGCAGTATTTT	CASSSSGRSDTQYF
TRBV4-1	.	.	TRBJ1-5	TGCGCCAGCAGCCCGCGAATTCAACAAATCTTATATGATCAGCCCCAGCATTTT	CASSPRIQQILYDQPQHF
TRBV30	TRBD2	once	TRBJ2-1	TGTGCCTGGAGCGGTAGCGGGAGGACGGAGCAGTTCTTC	CAWSGSGRTEQFF
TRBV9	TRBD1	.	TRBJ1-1	TGTGCCAGCAGCCCCGGGACAGGGGGAAGGACTGAAGCTTTCTTT	CASSPGTGGRTEAFF
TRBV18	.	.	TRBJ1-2	TGTGCCAGCTCACCTTCTAGAGATGGGGGCTACACCTTC	CASSPSRDGGYTF
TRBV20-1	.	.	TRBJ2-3	TGCAGTGCCGAGGCAGTGGATACGCAGTATTTT	CSAEAVDTQYF
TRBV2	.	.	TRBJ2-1	TGTGCCAGCAGTGGGACCCTAGGGGGAGAGAATGAGCAGTTCTTC	CASSGTLGGENEQFF
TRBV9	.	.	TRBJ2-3	TGTGCCAGCAGCCACACAGGGAATGGGGCTAGCACAGATACGCAGTATTTT	CASSHTGNGASTDTQYF
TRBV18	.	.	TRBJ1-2	TGTGCCAGCTCACCGACACAGGGTGGGGATGGCTACACCTTC	CASSPTQGGDGYTF
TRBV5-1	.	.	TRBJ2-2	TGCGCCAGCTGCATATCCACCGGGGAGCTGTTTTTT	CASCISTGELFF
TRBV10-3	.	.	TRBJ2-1	TGTGCCATCAGTGATAACAGCTTGAACGATGAGCAGTTCTTC	CAISDNSLNDEQFF
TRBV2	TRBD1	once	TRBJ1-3	TGTGCCAGCAGTCGACGGACAGGGGTAGAAAACACCATATATTTT	CASSRRTGVENTIYF
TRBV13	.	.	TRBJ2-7	TGTGCCAGCAGCTTAGGGGCGGGAAACGAGCAGTACTTC	CASSLGAGNEQYF
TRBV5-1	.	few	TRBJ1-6	TGCGCCAGCAGTCGAGAGACAGACACTAATTCACCCCTCCACTTT	CASSRETDTNSPLHF
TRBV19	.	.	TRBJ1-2	TGTGCCATTAGGGGACATCAGACGTATGGCTACACCTTC	CAIRGHQTYGYTF
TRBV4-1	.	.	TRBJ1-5	TGCGCCAGCAGCCAAGTGGGGGGGGTTAGCAATCAGCCCCAGCATTTT	CASSQVGGVSNQPQHF
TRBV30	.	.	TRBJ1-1	TGTGCCTGGAGCCAGGGACTGGTAACTGAAGCTTTCTTT	CAWSQGLVTEAFF
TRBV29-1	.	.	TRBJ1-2	TGCAGCGGGATGTGGGGGGATCATGGCTACACCTTC	CSGMWGDHGYTF
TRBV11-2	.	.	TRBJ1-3	TGTGCCAGCTCTCGGGGGAACACCATATATTTT	CASSRGNTIYF
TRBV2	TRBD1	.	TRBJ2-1	TGTGCCAGCCTCGACGACAGGGGGTCCTACAATGAGCAGTTCTTC	CASLDDRGSYNEQFF
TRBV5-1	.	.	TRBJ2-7	TGCGCCAGCAGCTTGGAGGTTATAGGGGTTTACGAGCAGTACTTC	CASSLEVIGVYEQYF
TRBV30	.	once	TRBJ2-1	TGTGCCTGGAGCAGATCGGGACGATACAATGAGCAGTTCTTC	CAWSRSGRYNEQFF
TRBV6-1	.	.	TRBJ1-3	TGTGCCAGCAGTGAAGATCCTGACGGAAACACCATATATTTT	CASSEDPDGNTIYF
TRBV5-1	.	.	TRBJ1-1	TGCGCCAGCAGCCTGGACCCGGGATCGATGAACACTGAAGCTTTCTTT	CASSLDPGSMNTEAFF
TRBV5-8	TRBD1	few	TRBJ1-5	TGTGCCAGCAGTCCCCAGGGGGTCCTTAATCAGCCCCAGCATTTT	CASSPQGVLNQPQHF
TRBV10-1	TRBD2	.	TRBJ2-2	TGCGCCAGCAGTGAGTCGACGACTAGCGGGAGGGGATATCTCACCGGGGAGCTGTTTTTT	CASSESTTSGRGYLTGELFF
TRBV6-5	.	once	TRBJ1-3	TGTGCCAGCACCCGACTGCGACGGGGTGGAAACACCATATATTTT	CASTRLRRGGNTIYF
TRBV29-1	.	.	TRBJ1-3	TGCAGCGTTGAAAATAGTCACGAGGGGAACACCATATATTTT	CSVENSHEGNTIYF
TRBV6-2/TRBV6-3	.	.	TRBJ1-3	TGTGCCAGCAGTTATGGGCTATACTCTGGAAACACCATATATTTT	CASSYGLYSGNTIYF
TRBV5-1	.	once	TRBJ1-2	TGCGCCAGCAGCTTGGGCGAGGGAGGCTACACCTTC	CASSLGEGGYTF
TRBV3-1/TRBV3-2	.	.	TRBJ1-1	TGTGCCAGCAGCCAAAATCTCCTGAACACTGAAGCTTTCTTT	CASSQNLLNTEAFF
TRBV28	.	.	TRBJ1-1	TGTGCCAGCAGCAGAAGGGGATATAACCCGGCCCCTGAAGCTTTCTTT	CASSRRGYNPAPEAFF
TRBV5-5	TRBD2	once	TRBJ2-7	TGTGCCAGCAGCCCACTATCGGCGGGAGGAATTCGCGAGCAGTACTTC	CASSPLSAGGIREQYF
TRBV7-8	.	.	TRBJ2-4	TGTGCCAGCACCCCCGATAGAAACATTCAGTACTTC	CASTPDRNIQYF
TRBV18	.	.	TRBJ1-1	TGTGCCAGCTACACCCCGGGGGTAGACACTGAAGCTTTCTTT	CASYTPGVDTEAFF
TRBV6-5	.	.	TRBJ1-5	TGTGCCAGCGGGGAGTCTCAGGGAAGGGGGCAGCCCCAGCATTTT	CASGESQGRGQPQHF
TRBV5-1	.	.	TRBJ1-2	TGCGCCAGCAGCTCAGACAGCTACTATGGCTACACCTTC	CASSSDSYYGYTF
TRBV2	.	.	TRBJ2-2	TGTGCCAGCAGAGATCCCGGGGAGCTGTTTTTT	CASRDPGELFF
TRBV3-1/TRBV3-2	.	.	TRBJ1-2	TGTGCCAGCAGCCCTACCGGGACCTCTAACTATGGCTACACCTTC	CASSPTGTSNYGYTF
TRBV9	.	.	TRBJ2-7	TGTGCCAGCAGCGTAGCTGGAACAGTAACCTACGAGCAGTACTTC	CASSVAGTVTYEQYF
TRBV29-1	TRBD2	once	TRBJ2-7	TGCAGCGTTAATTATCGCGGGAGGATGTACGAGCAGTACTTC	CSVNYRGRMYEQYF
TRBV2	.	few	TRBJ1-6	TGTGCCAGCAGTGAAAACGTCGGGGATAATTCACCCCTCCACTTT	CASSENVGDNSPLHF
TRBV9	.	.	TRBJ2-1	TGTGCCAGCAGCGTAGTCGGTAGCTCCTACAATGAGCAGTTCTTC	CASSVVGSSYNEQFF
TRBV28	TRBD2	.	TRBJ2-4	TGTGCCAGCGGATCCGGGACTAGCGTGGGATACATTCAGTACTTC	CASGSGTSVGYIQYF
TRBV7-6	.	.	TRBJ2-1	TGTGCCAGCAGCCCAACTCCCAGGAATGAGCAGTTCTTC	CASSPTPRNEQFF
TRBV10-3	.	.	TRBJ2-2	TGTGCCATCAGTGGGAGGGATGAGGACACCGGGGAGCTGTTTTTT	CAISGRDEDTGELFF
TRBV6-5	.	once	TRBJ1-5	TGTGCCAGCAGATCCGTAGAAAGCAATCAGCCCCAGCATTTT	CASRSVESNQPQHF
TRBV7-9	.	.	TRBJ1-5	TGTGCCAGCAGCTTAGAAGTAAGCACCGAGGGGAATCAGCCCCAGCATTTT	CASSLEVSTEGNQPQHF